The 21 T cell receptor beta chains given below trace back to one sample, sequenced in a study of radiotherapy plus CTLA-4 blockade in lung cancer (dated 2018 in TCRdb). Library creation used the immunoSEQ multiplex PCR assay. As stored in TCRdb, this immuneACCESS dataset retains in-frame rearrangements with V and J assigned. A fraction of the clones does not appear; measured against another copy, unresolved V genes explain less than half of the discrepancy, and the remainder lacks a known reason. Counted in this sample were 75,000 to 100,000 clones; 65% to 75% of them appeared once. About 3% of the sample comes from the top ten. This sample comprised peripheral blood, obtained from a patient treated with radiotherapy plus ipilimumab. These receptors all stem from a human donor with non-small cell lung cancer who had a partial response to radiotherapy plus ipilimumab. Some clones in this sample may be carry-over from other donors' samples.

J is TRBJ2-1 and V is TRBV9, with 7 bases aligning to TRBD1. Germline CDR1 reads SGDLS; CDR2 reads YYNGEE. The CDR3 runs to 16 residues. The ends lost 4 bases at V and 1 base at J; junction bases unmatched: 8. The CDR3 DNA reads TGTGCCAGCAGCTCCCATCACAGGGGTTCCTACAATGAGCAGTTCTTC. Encoded protein: CASSSHHRGSYNEQFF.

Remarks on this clone: The junction shows a germline mismatch at one end, possibly a read error. The chain has TRBV30 and TRBJ2-7; D perhaps matches TRBD1 (5 bases). The germline V gene encodes CDR1 GTSNPN and CDR2 SVGIG (reference sequence). The CDR3 loop spans 13 amino acids. Written as DNA, the CDR3 is TGTGCCCGGAGTGTATTCAGGGTTAACGAGCAGTACTTC. Protein product: CARSVFRVNEQYF.

The chain employs TRBV5-1 and TRBJ1-1, with 7 bases identical to TRBD1. After removal of 4 bases from V and 3 bases from J, the junction contained 6 bases not matched to a gene. Germline V gene lookup returns CDR1 SGHRS and CDR2 YFSETQ. CDR3 size: 14 residues. CDR3 residues: CASSRSTGYTEAFF. The CDR3 DNA reads TGCGCCAGCAGCCGCTCGACAGGGTACACTGAAGCTTTCTTT.

This clone was recorded once. The CDR3 DNA sequence: TGTGCCAGCAGTTACTCCGGGACAGGGGGAGATACGCAGTATTTT. It encodes CASSYSGTGGDTQYF. The rearrangement joins TRBV6-5 to TRBJ2-3, with 11 bases fitting TRBD1. The germline CDR1 and CDR2 sequences are MNHEY and SVGAGI. CDR3 length: 15 residues. With V trimmed by 0 bases and J by 5 bases, 1 base remained unmatched.

The rearrangement joins TRBV18 to TRBJ2-7; 8 bases agree with TRBD1. Germline trimming cut 3 bases from V and 7 bases from J; bases unmatched to any gene: 8. There are 14 residues in the CDR3. Germline V gene sequence: CDR1 KGHSH, CDR2 LQKENI. The CDR3 spells CASSPRQGSREQYF. The CDR3, as DNA: TGTGCCAGCTCACCGCGACAGGGGTCGCGGGAGCAGTACTTC.

This chain joins TRBV28 and TRBJ1-2; D uncertain. Germline V gene lookup returns CDR1 MDHEN and CDR2 SYDVKM. This CDR3 region has 16 residues. Deletions cut 6 bases from V and 2 bases from J, with 19 bases between. The CDR3 reads CASSPQGSSGNYGYTF. In nucleotides, the CDR3 is TGTGCCAGCAGCCCCCAAGGCTCATCGGGGAACTATGGCTACACCTTC.

This clone has a handful of counts. This chain links TRBV6-1 with TRBJ1-1; D might be TRBD1 (5 bases). The V end lost 5 bases, the J end lost 5 bases, and 15 bases lay between the germline ends. The germline V gene has CDR1 MNHNS and CDR2 SASEGT. CDR3 length equals 14 residues. The CDR3 DNA follows: TGTGCCAGCAGTCCACCTCAGGGAAGGACTGAAGCTTTCTTT. Amino acid sequence: CASSPPQGRTEAFF.

J is TRBJ1-3 and V is TRBV7-3; D is unresolved. The CDR3 runs to 15 residues. V gave up 2 bases and J gave up 4 bases, with 12 bases separating them. Germline V gives CDR1 SGHTA, CDR2 FQGTGA. DNA for the CDR3: TGTGCCAGCAGCTTACCAGGATCGGAAGGAAACACCATATATTTT. Amino acid sequence: CASSLPGSEGNTIYF.

V gene TRBV5-1 combines with J gene TRBJ2-3, with D perhaps TRBD2 (5 bases). The V end lost 0 bases, the J end lost 0 bases, and 11 bases lay between the germline ends. CDR3 length: 16 residues. Looked up from germline, CDR1 is SGHRS and CDR2 is YFSETQ. The CDR3 DNA follows: TGCGCCAGCAGCTTGGGGGGTAGCGTTAGCACAGATACGCAGTATTTT. It codes for CASSLGGSVSTDTQYF. The entire variable domain, with the rest obtained from reference TRBV5-1 and TRBJ2-3, is as follows: KAGVTQTPRYLIKTRGQQVTLSCSPISGHRSVSWYQQTPGQGLQFLFEYFSETQRNKGNFPGRFSGRQFSNSRSEMNVSTLELGDSALYLCASSLGGSVSTDTQYFGPGTRLTVL.

This clone was seen a single time. The CDR3 region is CASKSGTGDTGELFF. CDR3 sequence (DNA): TGTGCCAGCAAATCCGGGACAGGGGACACCGGGGAGCTGTTTTTT. This chain joins TRBV19 and TRBJ2-2; 10 bases are a match to TRBD1. This CDR3 has 15 amino acids. CDR1 is LNHDA, CDR2 SQIVND, per germline (reference sequence). Losses at the gene ends were 9 bases for V and 3 bases for J; bases not matched to a gene: 7.

The chain joins TRBV5-1 to TRBJ2-1, with 12 bases matching TRBD2. The ends lost 0 bases at V and 9 bases at J; junction bases unmatched: 7. The CDR3 has 16 amino acids. The germline CDR1 and CDR2 sequences are SGHRS and YFSETQ. The CDR3 here is CASSLGLAGGKGEQFF. The CDR3 DNA is TGCGCCAGCAGCTTGGGTCTAGCGGGGGGGAAGGGTGAGCAGTTCTTC.

The genes are TRBV7-3 and TRBJ2-1; maybe TRBD1 (6 bases). Deletions cut 5 bases from V and 3 bases from J, with 14 bases between. The CDR3 has 15 amino acids. Germline-derived CDR1 and CDR2 are SGHTA and FQGTGA. The CDR3 here is CASSGGSLSYNEQFF. For the CDR3, the DNA is TGTGCCAGCAGCGGGGGCTCGCTTAGCTACAATGAGCAGTTCTTC.

This chain links TRBV6-1 with TRBJ1-1; 8 nucleotides match TRBD1. Trimming took 2 bases from V and 4 from J; bases not matched to a gene: 6. The CDR3 loop spans 15 amino acids. Germline values: CDR1 MNHNS, CDR2 SASEGT. The CDR3 DNA follows: TGTGCCAGCAGTGAATCCGGCAGGGGGCCCACTGAAGCTTTCTTT. Protein sequence: CASSESGRGPTEAFF.

This chain connects TRBV6-1 to TRBJ2-1; weak D call: TRBD2 (6 bases). Trimming removed 10 bases at V and 4 bases at J, with 14 bases between. The CDR3 consists of 13 residues. Germline V gene sequence: CDR1 MNHNS, CDR2 SASEGT. As DNA, the CDR3 is TGTGCCACCAAGGGAGGAACTTACAATGAGCAGTTCTTC. It specifies CATKGGTYNEQFF.

This rearrangement joins TRBV11-3 to TRBJ2-1, with 9 bases fitting TRBD1. The germline V gene has CDR1 SGHNT and CDR2 YENEEA. The V gene end was trimmed by 6 bases and the J gene end by 7 bases; junction bases not matched to a gene: 1. The CDR3 is 12 residues long. CDR3 sequence: CASRGTGNEQFF. The CDR3 nucleotides read TGTGCCAGCAGAGGGACAGGGAATGAGCAGTTCTTC.

J is TRBJ2-5 and V is TRBV5-1; perhaps TRBD2 as D (6 bases). The CDR3 runs to 15 residues. Trimming left V 1 base short and J 3 bases short, with 13 bases between. Per the germline V gene, CDR1 is SGHRS and CDR2 is YFSETQ. CDR3 protein: CASSLSGSGEETQYF. Written as DNA, the CDR3 is TGCGCCAGCAGCTTGTCCGGGAGCGGAGAAGAGACCCAGTACTTC.

V usage is TRBV28 and J usage is TRBJ1-4; D gene unclear. V dropped 6 bases and J dropped 8 bases, with 19 bases sitting between them. Germline CDR1 MDHEN, CDR2 SYDVKM. The CDR3 extends over 15 amino acids. The CDR3 region is CASSRPRGGEEKLFF. CDR3 coding DNA: TGTGCCAGCAGCCGGCCCCGGGGAGGCGAAGAAAAACTGTTTTTT.

V usage is TRBV27 and J usage is TRBJ2-5, with 9 bases fitting TRBD2. CDR3 length: 15 amino acids. The germline gives CDR1 MNHEY, CDR2 SMNVEV (reference sequence). The V gene end was trimmed by 5 bases and the J gene end by 5 bases; junction bases not matched to a gene: 9. The CDR3 spells CASSPWAGGPETQYF. CDR3 sequence (DNA): TGTGCCAGCAGTCCGTGGGCGGGGGGGCCGGAGACCCAGTACTTC.

The chain has TRBV5-1 and TRBJ2-1; 8 bases fit TRBD2. The CDR3 contains 16 residues. Losses at the gene ends were 3 bases for V and 0 bases for J; bases not matched to a gene: 5. Germline V gene lookup returns CDR1 SGHRS and CDR2 YFSETQ. CDR3 sequence: CASSYIAGSSYNEQFF. CDR3 bases: TGCGCCAGCAGCTACATAGCGGGGAGCTCCTACAATGAGCAGTTCTTC.

The chain joins TRBV5-1 to TRBJ2-3; no firm D call. V lost 4 bases to trimming and J lost 5 bases, with 8 bases between them. The length of the CDR3 is 12 residues. Germline-derived CDR1 and CDR2 are SGHRS and YFSETQ. The DNA of the CDR3 is TGCGCCAGCAGCCTCGGTGGAGATACGCAGTATTTT. Its protein is CASSLGGDTQYF.

V gene TRBV5-1 combines with J gene TRBJ2-7, with D unresolved. The CDR3 has 14 residues. The V gene lost 0 bases and the J gene lost 3 bases, with 10 bases spanning the gap. Germline CDR1 is SGHRS and CDR2 is YFSETQ. For the CDR3, the DNA is TGCGCCAGCAGCTTGGTGGCGGCAGTCTACGAGCAGTACTTC. Its translation: CASSLVAAVYEQYF.